This TCR beta chain was documented in a study of cytomegalovirus exposure and HLA in healthy donors. Findings and caveats of the study: Near-uniform donor sequencing depth was presumed by presence/absence analyses. Among TCR beta chains, those listed as cytomegalovirus-associated numbered over 150. It was shown in a later analysis that HLA-associated TCR beta chains were more clonally expanded than other, equally common chains.

Primers for the PCR totalled 60 Vbeta and 13 Jbeta. Original methodology: In a later analysis, of 80 million or so unique beta chains, roughly 11 million appeared in at least two donors. Profiling relied on immunoSEQ multiplex PCR, and the TCRdb table lists in-frame clones only, not all of them. Clone size and V and J calls were adopted from that table, with D and trimming inferred from the DNA. The table includes 150,000 to 180,000 clones, 80% detected once. With respect to this clone: Its specificity is unknown.

CDR1 and CDR2 (germline): SQVTM, ANQGSEA. The CDR3 extends over 13 amino acids. This TCR came from a man aged 25 to 40 in good health and CMV-seropositive. Source material: PBMCs. This chain connects TRBV29-1 to TRBJ2-5; the D is unclear. The CDR3, as DNA: TGCAGTGGAGCAACCCGTGATGGTCGGGCCCAGTACTTC. The encoded protein is CSGATRDGRAQYF.